The T cell receptor (beta chain) described here comes from a study of T-cell memory formation after mild COVID-19. Study-wide points: Researchers found some responding clones in pre-infection memory, a sign that cross-reactive memory joined.

TCRdb fed the 5' RACE reads into MiXCR, producing one record per CDR3 protein. The data hold 14,000 to 15,000 distinct CDR3 sequences, with 20% to 25% observed a single time. This clonotype has at least ten counts. Its specificity is unknown. Trimming cost V 1 base and J 5 bases; bases outside gene matches: 10. The CDR3 contains 16 residues. Germline V gene data show CDR1 as DFQATT and CDR2 as SNEGSKA (reference sequence). The V and J genes are TRBV20-1 and TRBJ2-1, with TRBD2 identical over 8 bases. Sequenced: PBMCs or a T cell subset sorted from them (not recorded which). The source is a man aged 18 to 35 who had mild COVID-19 (a few samples of this study predate the infection). Cell type and time point are not known. This CDR3 is CSARVQLAGSHNEQFF. CDR3 nucleotides: TGCAGTGCTAGAGTTCAGCTAGCGGGTTCCCACAATGAGCAGTTCTTC.